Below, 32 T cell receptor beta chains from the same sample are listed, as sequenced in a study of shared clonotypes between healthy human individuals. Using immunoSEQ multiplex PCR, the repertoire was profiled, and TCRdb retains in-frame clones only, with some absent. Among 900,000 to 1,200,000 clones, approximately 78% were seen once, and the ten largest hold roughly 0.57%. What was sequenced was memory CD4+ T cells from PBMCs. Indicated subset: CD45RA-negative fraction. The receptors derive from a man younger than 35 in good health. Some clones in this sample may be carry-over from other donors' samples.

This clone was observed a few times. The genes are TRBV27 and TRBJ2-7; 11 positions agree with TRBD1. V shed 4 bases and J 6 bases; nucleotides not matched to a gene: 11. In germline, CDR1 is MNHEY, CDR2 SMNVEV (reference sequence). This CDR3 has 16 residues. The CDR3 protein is CASSSAYPGQGVEQYF. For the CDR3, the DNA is TGTGCCAGCAGTTCCGCCTACCCGGGACAGGGGGTCGAGCAGTACTTC.

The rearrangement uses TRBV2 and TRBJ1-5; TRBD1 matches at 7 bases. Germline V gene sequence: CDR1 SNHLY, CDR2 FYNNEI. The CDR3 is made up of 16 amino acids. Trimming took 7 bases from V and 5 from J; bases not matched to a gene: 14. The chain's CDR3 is CASTPGGTVGDQPQHF. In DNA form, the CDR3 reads TGTGCCAGCACCCCGGGGGGGACAGTAGGAGATCAGCCCCAGCATTTT.

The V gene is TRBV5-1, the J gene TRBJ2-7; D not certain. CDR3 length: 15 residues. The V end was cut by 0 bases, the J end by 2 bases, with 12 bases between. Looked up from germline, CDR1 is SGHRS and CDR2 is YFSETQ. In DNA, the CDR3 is TGCGCCAGCAGCTTGGAGGCATCCCTCACCTACGAGCAGTACTTC. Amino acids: CASSLEASLTYEQYF.

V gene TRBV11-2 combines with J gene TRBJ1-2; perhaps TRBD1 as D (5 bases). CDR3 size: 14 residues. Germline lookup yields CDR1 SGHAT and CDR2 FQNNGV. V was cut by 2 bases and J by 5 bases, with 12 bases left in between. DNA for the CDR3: TGTGCCAGCAGCTTACAGGGTTTGGGGTATGGCTACACCTTC. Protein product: CASSLQGLGYGYTF. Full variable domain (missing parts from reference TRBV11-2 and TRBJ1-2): EAGVAQSPRYKIIEKRQSVAFWCNPISGHATLYWYQQILGQGPKLLIQFQNNGVVDDSQLPKDRFSAERLKGVDSTLKIQPAKLEDSAVYLCASSLQGLGYGYTFGSGTRLTVV.

The DNA of the CDR3 is TGTGCCAGCAGCCAAAGTCCAGGACTGCCTAGAGAGCAGTACTTC. Translation: CASSQSPGLPREQYF. The chain joins TRBV14 to TRBJ2-7; D possibly corresponds to TRBD2 (5 bases). CDR1 and CDR2 from the germline V gene are SGHDN and FVKESK. The CDR3 is 15 residues long. V lost 2 bases to trimming and J lost 7 bases, with 18 bases between them.

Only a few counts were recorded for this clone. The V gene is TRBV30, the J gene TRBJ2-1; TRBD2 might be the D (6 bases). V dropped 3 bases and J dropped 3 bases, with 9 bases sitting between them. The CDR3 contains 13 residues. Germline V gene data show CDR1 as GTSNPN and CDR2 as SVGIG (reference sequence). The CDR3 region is CAWSRGLYNEQFF. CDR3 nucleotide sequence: TGTGCCTGGAGCCGGGGACTCTACAATGAGCAGTTCTTC.

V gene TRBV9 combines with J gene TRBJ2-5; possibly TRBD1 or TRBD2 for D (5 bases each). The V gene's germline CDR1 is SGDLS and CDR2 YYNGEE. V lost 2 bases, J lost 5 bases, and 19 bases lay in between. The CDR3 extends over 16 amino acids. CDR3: CASSVGAGQTWETQYF. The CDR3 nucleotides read TGTGCCAGCAGCGTTGGGGCGGGTCAAACTTGGGAGACCCAGTACTTC.

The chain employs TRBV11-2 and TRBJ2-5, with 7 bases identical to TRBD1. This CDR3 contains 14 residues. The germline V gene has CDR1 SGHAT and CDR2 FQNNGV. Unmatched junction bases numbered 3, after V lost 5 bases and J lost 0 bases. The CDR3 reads CASSPTGDQETQYF. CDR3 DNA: TGTGCCAGCAGCCCTACAGGGGACCAAGAGACCCAGTACTTC.

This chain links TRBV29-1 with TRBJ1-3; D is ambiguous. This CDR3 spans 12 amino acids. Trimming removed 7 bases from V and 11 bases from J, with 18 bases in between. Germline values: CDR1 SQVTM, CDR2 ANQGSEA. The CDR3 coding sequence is TGCAGCGCCGAAACATCTGGTGAATCCATATATTTT. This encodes CSAETSGESIYF. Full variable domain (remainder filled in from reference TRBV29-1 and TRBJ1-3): SAVISQKPSRDICQRGTSLTIQCQVDSQVTMMFWYRQQPGQSLTLIATANQGSEATYESGFVIDKFPISRPNLTFSTLTVSNMSPEDSSIYLCSAETSGESIYFGEGSWLTVV.

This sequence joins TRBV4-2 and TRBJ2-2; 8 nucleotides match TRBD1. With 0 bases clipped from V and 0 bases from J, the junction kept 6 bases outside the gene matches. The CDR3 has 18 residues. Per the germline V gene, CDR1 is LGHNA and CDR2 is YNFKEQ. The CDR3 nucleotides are TGTGCCAGCAGCCAAGACTTGGGGACAGGAACGAACACCGGGGAGCTGTTTTTT. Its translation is CASSQDLGTGTNTGELFF.

The CDR3 reads CASTRRGALSTDTQYF. The CDR3 region has the DNA TGTGCCAGCACCCGGAGGGGGGCACTTAGCACAGATACGCAGTATTTT. The chain recombines TRBV28 with TRBJ2-3; D may correspond to TRBD1 or TRBD2 (6 bases each). The CDR3 totals 16 residues. V was cut by 7 bases and J by 0 bases, with 17 bases left in between. In germline, CDR1 is MDHEN, CDR2 SYDVKM.

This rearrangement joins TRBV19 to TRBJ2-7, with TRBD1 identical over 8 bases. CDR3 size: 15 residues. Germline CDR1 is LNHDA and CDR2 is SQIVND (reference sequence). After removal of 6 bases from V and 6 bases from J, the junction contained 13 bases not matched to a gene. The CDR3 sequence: CASRPGTGISSEQYF. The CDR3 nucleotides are TGTGCCAGTAGGCCCGGGACAGGTATTTCAAGCGAGCAGTACTTC.

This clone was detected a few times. This CDR3 reads CAWRRGVGNEKLFF. CDR3 sequence (DNA): TGTGCCTGGAGGAGAGGGGTCGGTAATGAAAAACTGTTTTTT. The chain couples TRBV30 to TRBJ1-4; D might be TRBD1 (5 bases). Germline-derived CDR1 and CDR2 are GTSNPN and SVGIG (reference sequence). CDR3 length: 14 amino acids. Deletions cut 3 bases from V and 4 bases from J, with 12 bases between.

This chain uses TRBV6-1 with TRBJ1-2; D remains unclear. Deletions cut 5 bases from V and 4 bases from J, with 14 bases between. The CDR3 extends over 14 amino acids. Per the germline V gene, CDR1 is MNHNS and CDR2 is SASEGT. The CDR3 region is CASSRSAEAYGYTF. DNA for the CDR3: TGTGCCAGCAGTCGCTCGGCAGAGGCCTATGGCTACACCTTC.

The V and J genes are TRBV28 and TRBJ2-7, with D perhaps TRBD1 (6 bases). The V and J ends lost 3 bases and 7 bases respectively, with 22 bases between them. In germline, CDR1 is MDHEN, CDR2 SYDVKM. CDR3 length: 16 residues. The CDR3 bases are TGTGCCAGCAGTTTTATGGGGACAAGGGGAGAAAATGAGCAGTACTTC. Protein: CASSFMGTRGENEQYF.

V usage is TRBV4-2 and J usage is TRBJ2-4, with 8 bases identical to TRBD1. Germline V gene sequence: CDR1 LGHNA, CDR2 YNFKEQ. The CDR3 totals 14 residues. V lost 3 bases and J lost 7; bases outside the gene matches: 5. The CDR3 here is CASSQATGANIQYF. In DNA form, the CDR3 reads TGTGCCAGCAGCCAGGCGACAGGGGCGAACATTCAGTACTTC.

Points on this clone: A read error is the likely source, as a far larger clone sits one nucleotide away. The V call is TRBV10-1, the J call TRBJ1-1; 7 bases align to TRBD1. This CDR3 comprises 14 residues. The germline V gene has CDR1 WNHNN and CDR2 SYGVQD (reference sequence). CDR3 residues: CASSKGQMNTEALF. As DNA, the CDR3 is TGCGCCAGCAGTAAGGGACAGATGAACACTGAAGCTCTCTTT.

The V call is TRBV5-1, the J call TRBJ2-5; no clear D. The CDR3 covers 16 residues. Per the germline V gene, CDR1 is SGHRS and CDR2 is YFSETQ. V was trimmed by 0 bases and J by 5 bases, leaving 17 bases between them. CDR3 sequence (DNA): TGCGCCAGCAGCTTGGCCCCAAAGGCGCCTCGGGAGACCCAGTACTTC. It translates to CASSLAPKAPRETQYF.

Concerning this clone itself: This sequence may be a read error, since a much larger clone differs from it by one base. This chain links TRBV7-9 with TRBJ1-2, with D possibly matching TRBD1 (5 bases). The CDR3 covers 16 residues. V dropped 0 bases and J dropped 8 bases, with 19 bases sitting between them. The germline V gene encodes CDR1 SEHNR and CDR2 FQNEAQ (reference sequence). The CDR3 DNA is TGTGCCAGCAGCTTAGCGCGTCAGGGCCAGGCTGAAGGCTACACCTTC. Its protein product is CASSLARQGQAEGYTF.

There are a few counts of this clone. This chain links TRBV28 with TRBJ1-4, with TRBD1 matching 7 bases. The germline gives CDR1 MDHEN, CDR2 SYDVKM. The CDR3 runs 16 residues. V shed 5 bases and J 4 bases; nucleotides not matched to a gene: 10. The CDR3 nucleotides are TGTGCCAGCAGTCAAGCCAGCAGGGGGAATAATGAAAAACTGTTTTTT. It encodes CASSQASRGNNEKLFF. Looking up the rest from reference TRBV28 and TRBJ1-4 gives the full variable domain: DVKVTQSSRYLVKRTGEKVFLECVQDMDHENMFWYRQDPGLGLRLIYFSYDVKMKEKGDIPEGYSVSREKKERFSLILESASTNQTSMYLCASSQASRGNNEKLFFGSGTQLSVL.

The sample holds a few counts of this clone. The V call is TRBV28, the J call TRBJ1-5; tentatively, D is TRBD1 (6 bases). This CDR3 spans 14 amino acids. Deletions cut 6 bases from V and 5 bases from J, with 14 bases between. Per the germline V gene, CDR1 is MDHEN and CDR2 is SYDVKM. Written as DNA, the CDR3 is TGTGCCAGCAGGGACACAGGGAGTCATCAGCCCCAGCATTTT. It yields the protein CASRDTGSHQPQHF.

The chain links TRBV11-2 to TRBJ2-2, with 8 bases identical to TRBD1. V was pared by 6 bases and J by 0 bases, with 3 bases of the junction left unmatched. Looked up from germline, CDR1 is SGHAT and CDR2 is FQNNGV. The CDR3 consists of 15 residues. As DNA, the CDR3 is TGTGCCAGCAGAAAGACAGGGGCGAACACCGGGGAGCTGTTTTTT. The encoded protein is CASRKTGANTGELFF.

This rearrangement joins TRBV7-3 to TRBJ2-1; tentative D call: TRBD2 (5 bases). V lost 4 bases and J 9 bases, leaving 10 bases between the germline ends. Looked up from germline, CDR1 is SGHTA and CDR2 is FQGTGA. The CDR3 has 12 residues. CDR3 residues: CASSSRGGEQFF. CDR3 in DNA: TGTGCCAGCAGCTCCCGGGGTGGTGAGCAGTTCTTC.

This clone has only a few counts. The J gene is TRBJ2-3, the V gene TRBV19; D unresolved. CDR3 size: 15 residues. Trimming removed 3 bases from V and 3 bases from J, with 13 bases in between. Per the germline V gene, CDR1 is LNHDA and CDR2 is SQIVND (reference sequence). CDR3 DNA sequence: TGTGCCAGTAGTATGGCGGCCTTGGGGACAGATACGCAGTATTTT. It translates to CASSMAALGTDTQYF.

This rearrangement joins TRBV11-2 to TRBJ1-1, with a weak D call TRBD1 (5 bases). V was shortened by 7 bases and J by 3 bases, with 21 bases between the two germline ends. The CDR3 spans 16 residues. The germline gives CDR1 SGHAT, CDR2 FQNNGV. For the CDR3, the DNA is TGTGCCAGCACCATCATAGGGGCGGCGGGATACACTGAAGCTTTCTTT. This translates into CASTIIGAAGYTEAFF.

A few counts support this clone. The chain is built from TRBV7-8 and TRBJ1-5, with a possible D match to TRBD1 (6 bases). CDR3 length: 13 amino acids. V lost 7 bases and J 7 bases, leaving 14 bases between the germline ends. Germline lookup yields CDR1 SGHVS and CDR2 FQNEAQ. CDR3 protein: CASNPRGGQPQHF. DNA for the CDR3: TGTGCCAGCAACCCTAGGGGGGGCCAGCCCCAGCATTTT.

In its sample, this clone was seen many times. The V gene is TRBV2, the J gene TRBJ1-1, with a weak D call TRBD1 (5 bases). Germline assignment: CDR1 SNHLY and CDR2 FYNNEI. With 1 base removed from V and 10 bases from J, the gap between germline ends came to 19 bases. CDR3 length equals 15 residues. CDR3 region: CASSEDNWGIRGAFF. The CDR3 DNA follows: TGTGCCAGCAGTGAAGACAATTGGGGGATTAGGGGAGCTTTCTTT.

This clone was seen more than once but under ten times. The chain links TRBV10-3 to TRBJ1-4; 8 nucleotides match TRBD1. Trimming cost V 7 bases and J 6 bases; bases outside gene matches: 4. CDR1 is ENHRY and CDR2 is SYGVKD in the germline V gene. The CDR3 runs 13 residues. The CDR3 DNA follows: TGTGCCATCAAGGACAGGGCCGATGAAAAACTGTTTTTT. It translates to CAIKDRADEKLFF.

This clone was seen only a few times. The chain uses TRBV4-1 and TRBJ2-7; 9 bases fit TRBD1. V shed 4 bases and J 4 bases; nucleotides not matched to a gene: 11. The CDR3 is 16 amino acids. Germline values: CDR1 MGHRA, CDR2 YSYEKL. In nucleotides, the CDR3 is TGCGCCAGCAGCCTTACCTGGGGGACAGGGTTGTACGAGCAGTACTTC. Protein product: CASSLTWGTGLYEQYF.

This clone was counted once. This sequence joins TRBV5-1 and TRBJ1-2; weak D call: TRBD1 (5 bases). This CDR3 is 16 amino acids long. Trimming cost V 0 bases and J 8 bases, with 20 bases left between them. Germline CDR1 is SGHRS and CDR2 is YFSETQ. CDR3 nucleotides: TGCGCCAGCAGCTTGGGTTCGCAGGGCGACCCTCAAGGCTACACCTTC. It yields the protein CASSLGSQGDPQGYTF. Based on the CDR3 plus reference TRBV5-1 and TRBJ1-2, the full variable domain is KAGVTQTPRYLIKTRGQQVTLSCSPISGHRSVSWYQQTPGQGLQFLFEYFSETQRNKGNFPGRFSGRQFSNSRSEMNVSTLELGDSALYLCASSLGSQGDPQGYTFGSGTRLTVV.

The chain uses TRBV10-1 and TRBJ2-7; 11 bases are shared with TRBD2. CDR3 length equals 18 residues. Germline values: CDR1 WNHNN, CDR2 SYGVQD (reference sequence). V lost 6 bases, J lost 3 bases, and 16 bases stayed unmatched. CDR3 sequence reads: CASRPGLAEPQTYYEQYF. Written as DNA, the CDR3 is TGCGCCAGCAGACCGGGACTAGCGGAGCCTCAAACATACTACGAGCAGTACTTC.

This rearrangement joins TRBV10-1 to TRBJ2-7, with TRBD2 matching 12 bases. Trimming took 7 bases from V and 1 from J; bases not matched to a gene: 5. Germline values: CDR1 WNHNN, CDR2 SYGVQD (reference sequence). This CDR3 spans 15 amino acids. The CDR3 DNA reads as TGCGCCAGCACACTAGCGGGAGGTCGGTCCTACGAGCAGTACTTC. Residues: CASTLAGGRSYEQYF.